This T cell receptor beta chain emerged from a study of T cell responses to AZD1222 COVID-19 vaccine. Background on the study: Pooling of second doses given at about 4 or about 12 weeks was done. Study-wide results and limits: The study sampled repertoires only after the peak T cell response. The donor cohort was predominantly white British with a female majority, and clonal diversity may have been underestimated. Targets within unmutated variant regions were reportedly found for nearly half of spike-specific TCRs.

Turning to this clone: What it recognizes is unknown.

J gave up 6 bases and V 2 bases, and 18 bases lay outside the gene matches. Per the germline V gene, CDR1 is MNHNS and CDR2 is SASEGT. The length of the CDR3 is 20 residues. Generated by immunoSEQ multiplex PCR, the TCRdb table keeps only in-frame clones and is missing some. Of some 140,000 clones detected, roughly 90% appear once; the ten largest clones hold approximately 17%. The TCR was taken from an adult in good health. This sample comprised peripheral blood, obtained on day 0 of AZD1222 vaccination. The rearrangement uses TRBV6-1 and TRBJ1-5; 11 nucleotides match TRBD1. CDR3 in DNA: TGTGCCAGCAGTGAACCTCCGGACAGGGGGCTAAGGTTCTCCAGTCAGCCCCAGCATTTT. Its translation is CASSEPPDRGLRFSSQPQHF.